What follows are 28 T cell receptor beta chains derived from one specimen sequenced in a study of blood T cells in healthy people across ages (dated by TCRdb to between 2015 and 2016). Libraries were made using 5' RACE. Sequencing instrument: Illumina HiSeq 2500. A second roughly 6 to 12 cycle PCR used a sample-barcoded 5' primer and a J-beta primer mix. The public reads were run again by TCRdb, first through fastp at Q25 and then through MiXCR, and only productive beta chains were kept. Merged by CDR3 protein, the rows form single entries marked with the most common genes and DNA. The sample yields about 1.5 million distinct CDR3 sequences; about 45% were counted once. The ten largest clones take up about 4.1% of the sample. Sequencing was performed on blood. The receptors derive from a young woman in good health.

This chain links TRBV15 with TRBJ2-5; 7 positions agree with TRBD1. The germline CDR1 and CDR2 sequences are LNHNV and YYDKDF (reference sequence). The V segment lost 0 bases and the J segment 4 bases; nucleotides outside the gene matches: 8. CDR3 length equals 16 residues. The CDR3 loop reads CATSRDLTGSVETQYF. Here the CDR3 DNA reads TGTGCCACCAGCAGAGATTTGACAGGGTCCGTAGAGACCCAGTACTTC.

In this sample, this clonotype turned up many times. The CDR3 spells CASSSSGSSYEQYF. CDR3 DNA sequence: TGTGCCAGCAGCTCTAGCGGGAGCTCCTACGAGCAGTACTTC. V is TRBV28 and J is TRBJ2-7, with 10 positions matching TRBD2. CDR3 size: 14 residues. V trimming: 6 bases; J trimming: 0 bases; junction bases outside the gene matches: 2. CDR1 is MDHEN, CDR2 SYDVKM, per germline.

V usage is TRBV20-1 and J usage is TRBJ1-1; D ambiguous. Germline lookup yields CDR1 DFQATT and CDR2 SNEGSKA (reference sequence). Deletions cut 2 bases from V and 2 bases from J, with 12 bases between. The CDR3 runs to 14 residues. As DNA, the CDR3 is TGCAGTGCTAGAATGGACGGGGTTAACACTGAAGCTTTCTTT. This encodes CSARMDGVNTEAFF.

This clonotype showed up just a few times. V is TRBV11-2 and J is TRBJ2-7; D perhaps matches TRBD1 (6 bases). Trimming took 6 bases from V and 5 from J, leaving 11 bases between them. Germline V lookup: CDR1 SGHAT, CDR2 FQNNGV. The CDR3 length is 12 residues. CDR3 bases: TGTGCCAGCAGGGGGGCCCACAACGAGCAGTACTTC. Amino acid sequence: CASRGAHNEQYF.

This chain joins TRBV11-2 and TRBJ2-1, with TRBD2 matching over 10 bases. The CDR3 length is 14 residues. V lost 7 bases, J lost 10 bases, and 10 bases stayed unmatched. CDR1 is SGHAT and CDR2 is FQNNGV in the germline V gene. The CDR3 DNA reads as TGTGCCAGCACCCTGAGCGGGGGGGCGTGGGAGCAGTTCTTC. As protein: CASTLSGGAWEQFF.

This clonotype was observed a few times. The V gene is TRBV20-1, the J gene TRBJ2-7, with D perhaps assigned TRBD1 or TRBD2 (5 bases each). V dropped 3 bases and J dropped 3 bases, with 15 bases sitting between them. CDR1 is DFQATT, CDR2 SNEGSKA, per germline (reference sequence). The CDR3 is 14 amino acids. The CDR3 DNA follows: TGCAGTGCTAGCCGGGATCCAAGGGGCTACGAGCAGTACTTC. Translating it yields CSASRDPRGYEQYF.

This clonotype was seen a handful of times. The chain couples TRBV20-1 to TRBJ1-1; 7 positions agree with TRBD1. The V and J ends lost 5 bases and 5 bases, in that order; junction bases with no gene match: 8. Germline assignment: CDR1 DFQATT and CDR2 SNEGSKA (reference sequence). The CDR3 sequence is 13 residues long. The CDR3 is CSARDSIGTEAFF. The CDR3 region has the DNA TGCAGTGCTCGGGACAGCATAGGGACTGAAGCTTTCTTT.

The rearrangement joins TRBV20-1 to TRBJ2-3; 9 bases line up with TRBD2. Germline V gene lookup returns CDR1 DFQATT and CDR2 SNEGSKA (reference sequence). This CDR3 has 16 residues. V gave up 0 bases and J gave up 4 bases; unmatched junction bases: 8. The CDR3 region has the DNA TGCAGTGCTAGAGACTCTTTTAGCGGGAGCGCAGATACGCAGTATTTT. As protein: CSARDSFSGSADTQYF.

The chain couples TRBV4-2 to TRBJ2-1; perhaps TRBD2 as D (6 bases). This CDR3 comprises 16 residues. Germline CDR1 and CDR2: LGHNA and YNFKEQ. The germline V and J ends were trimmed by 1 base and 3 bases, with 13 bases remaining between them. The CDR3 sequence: CASSQGLSGFYNEQFF. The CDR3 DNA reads TGTGCCAGCAGCCAAGGTCTCAGCGGGTTCTACAATGAGCAGTTCTTC.

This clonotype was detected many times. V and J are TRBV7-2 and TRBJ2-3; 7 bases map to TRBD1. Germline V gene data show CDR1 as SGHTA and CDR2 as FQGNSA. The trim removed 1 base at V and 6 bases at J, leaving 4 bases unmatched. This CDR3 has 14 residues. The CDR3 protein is CASSLVGGADTQYF. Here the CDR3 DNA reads TGTGCCAGCAGCTTAGTAGGGGGCGCGGATACGCAGTATTTT.

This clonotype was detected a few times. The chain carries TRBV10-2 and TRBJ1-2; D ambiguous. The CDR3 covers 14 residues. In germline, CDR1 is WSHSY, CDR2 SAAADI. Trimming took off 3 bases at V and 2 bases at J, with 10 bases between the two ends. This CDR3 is CASSDWRSNYGYTF. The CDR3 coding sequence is TGCGCCAGCAGTGATTGGAGGAGCAACTATGGCTACACCTTC.

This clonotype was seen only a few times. The CDR3 DNA reads TGTGCCAGCAGTTTCTCGGGGCAGACCGGGGAGCTGTTTTTT. This encodes CASSFSGQTGELFF. The rearrangement uses TRBV27 and TRBJ2-2; perhaps D is TRBD1 or TRBD2 (5 bases each). The germline gives CDR1 MNHEY, CDR2 SMNVEV (reference sequence). With 3 bases removed from V and 5 bases from J, the gap between germline ends came to 10 bases. The CDR3 runs to 14 residues.

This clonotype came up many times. CDR3 region: CSARDLPTQETQYF. CDR3 sequence (DNA): TGCAGTGCTAGAGATCTTCCCACCCAAGAGACCCAGTACTTC. This chain connects TRBV20-1 to TRBJ2-5; D is ambiguous. CDR1 DFQATT and CDR2 SNEGSKA come from the germline V gene (reference sequence). Trimming stripped 0 bases from V and 1 base from J, with 9 bases between. The CDR3 contains 14 residues.

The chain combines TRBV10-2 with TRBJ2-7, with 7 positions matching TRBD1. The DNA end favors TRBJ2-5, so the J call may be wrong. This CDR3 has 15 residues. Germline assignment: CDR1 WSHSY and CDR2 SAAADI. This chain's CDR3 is CAGGQADRLFQTQYF. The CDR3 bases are TGCGCCGGAGGACAGGCAGACCGCCTCTTCCAGACCCAGTACTTC.

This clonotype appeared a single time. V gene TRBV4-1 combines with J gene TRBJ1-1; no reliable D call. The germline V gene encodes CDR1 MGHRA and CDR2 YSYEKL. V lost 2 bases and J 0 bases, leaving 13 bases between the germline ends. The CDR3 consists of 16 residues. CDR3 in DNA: TGCGCCAGCAGCCAACTTTGGGTGGTCATGAACACTGAAGCTTTCTTT. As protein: CASSQLWVVMNTEAFF.

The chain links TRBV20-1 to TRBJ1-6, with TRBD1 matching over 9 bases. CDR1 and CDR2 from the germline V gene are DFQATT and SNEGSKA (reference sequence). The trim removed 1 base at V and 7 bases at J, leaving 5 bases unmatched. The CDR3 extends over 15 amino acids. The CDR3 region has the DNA TGCAGTGCTAGAGCGACCGGGACAGGGAATTCACCCCTCCACTTT. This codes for CSARATGTGNSPLHF.

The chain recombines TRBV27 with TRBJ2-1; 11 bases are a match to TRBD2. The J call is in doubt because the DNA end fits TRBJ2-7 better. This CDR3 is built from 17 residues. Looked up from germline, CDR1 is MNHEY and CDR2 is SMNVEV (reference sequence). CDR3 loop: CASSFPRLAGSYNEQYF. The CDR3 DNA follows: TGTGCCAGCAGTTTTCCCCGACTAGCGGGATCATACAATGAGCAGTACTTC.

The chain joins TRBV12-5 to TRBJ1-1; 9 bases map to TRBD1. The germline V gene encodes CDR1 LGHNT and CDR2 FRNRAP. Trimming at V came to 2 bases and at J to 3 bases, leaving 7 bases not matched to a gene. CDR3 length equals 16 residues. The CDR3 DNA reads TGTGCTAGTGGTTTGAGTGGACAGGGGTTAGACACTGAAGCTTTCTTT. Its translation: CASGLSGQGLDTEAFF.

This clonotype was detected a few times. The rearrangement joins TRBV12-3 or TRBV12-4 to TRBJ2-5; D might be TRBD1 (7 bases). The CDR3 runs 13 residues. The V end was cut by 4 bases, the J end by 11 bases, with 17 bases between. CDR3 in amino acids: CASSWDSSGEQYF. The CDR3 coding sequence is TGTGCCAGCAGTTGGGACAGCTCGGGGGAGCAGTACTTC.

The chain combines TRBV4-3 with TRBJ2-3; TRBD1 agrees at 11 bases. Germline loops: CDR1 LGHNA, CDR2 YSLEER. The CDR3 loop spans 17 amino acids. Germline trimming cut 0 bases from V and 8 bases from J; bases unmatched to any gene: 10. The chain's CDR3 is CASSQEWGQGVVSTQYF. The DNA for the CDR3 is TGCGCCAGCAGCCAAGAATGGGGACAGGGGGTAGTGAGTACGCAGTATTTT.

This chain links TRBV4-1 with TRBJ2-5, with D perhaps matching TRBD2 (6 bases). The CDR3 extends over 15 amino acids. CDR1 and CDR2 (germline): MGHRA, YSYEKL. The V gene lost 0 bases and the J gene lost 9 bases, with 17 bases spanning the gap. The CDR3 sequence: CASSQEGTGGFSQYF. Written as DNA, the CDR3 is TGCGCCAGCAGCCAAGAAGGGACCGGAGGGTTTTCCCAGTACTTC.

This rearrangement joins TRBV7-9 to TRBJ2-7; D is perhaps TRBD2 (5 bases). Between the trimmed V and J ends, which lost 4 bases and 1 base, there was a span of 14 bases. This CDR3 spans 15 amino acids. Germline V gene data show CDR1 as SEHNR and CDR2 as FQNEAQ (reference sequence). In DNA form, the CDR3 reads TGTGCCAGCAGCTCCGTGATCGCGGGTTCCTACGAGCAGTACTTC. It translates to CASSSVIAGSYEQYF.

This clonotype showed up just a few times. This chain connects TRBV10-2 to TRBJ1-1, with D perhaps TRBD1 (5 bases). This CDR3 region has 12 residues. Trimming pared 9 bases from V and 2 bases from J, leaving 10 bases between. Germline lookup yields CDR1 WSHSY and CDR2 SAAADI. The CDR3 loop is CASWDQNTEAFF. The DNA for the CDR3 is TGCGCCAGTTGGGACCAAAACACTGAAGCTTTCTTT.

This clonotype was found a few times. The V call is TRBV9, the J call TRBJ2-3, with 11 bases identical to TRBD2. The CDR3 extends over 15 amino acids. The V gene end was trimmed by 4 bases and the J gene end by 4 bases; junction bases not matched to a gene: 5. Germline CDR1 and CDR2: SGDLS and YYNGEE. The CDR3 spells CASSHGTSGSDTQYF. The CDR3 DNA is TGTGCCAGCAGCCACGGGACTAGCGGATCAGATACGCAGTATTTT. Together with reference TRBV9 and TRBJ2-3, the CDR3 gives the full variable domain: DSGVTQTPKHLITATGQRVTLRCSPRSGDLSVYWYQQSLDQGLQFLIQYYNGEERAKGNILERFSAQQFPDLHSELNLSSLELGDSALYFCASSHGTSGSDTQYFGPGTRLTVL.

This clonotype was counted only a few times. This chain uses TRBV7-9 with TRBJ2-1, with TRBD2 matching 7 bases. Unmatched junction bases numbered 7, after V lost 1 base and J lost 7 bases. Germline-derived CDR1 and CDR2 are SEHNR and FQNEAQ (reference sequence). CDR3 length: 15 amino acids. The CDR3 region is CASSLGMRETNEQFF. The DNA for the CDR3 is TGTGCCAGCAGCTTAGGGATGCGGGAGACAAATGAGCAGTTCTTC.

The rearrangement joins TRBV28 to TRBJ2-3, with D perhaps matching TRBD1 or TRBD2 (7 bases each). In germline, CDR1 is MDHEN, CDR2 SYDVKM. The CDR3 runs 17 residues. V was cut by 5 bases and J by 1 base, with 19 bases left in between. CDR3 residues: CASSELGGGVGTDTQYF. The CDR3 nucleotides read TGTGCCAGCAGTGAGCTGGGAGGGGGCGTTGGCACAGATACGCAGTATTTT.

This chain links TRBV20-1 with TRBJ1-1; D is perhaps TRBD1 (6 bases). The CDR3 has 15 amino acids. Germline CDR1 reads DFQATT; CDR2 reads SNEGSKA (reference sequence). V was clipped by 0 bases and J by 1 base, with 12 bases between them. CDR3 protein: CSARDPAGANTEAFF. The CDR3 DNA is TGCAGTGCTAGAGATCCAGCGGGGGCGAACACTGAAGCTTTCTTT.

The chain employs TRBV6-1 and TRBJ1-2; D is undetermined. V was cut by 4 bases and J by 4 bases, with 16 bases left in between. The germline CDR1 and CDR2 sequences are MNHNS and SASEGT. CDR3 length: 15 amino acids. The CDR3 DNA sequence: TGTGCCAGCAGTGGAACCGGAGGCAGCTTCTATGGCTACACCTTC. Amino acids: CASSGTGGSFYGYTF.